The clone carrying this T cell receptor beta chain was seen a single time. The antigen is unknown. PCR used 60 Vbeta primers and 13 Jbeta primers. Using immunoSEQ multiplex PCR, the repertoire was profiled, and TCRdb retains in-frame clones only, with some absent. In the table there are about 97,000 clones, roughly 80% of which are singletons. The record originates from a study of cytomegalovirus exposure and HLA in healthy donors. V lost 5 bases and J lost 10; bases outside the gene matches: 5. The V gene's germline CDR1 is SGHNT and CDR2 YENEEA. The CDR3 loop spans 12 amino acids. General study points: An apparent linkage of common viral pathogens to several of the most significant clusters emerged in a later analysis.

The sequence was obtained from a man aged 35-49 years in good health and CMV-seronegative. The specimen sequenced was PBMCs. This chain uses TRBV11-3 with TRBJ2-1; 7 bases agree with TRBD1. CDR3 in DNA: TGTGCCAGCAGCCTTAGGGGGCTGGAGCAGTTCTTC. Its translation is CASSLRGLEQFF.